This is a list of T cell receptor beta chains from one sample in a study of cytomegalovirus exposure and HLA in healthy donors. Data came from immunoSEQ multiplex PCR; TCRdb stores just in-frame clones and leaves some out. Among roughly 140,000 clones listed, about 84% were seen once. The sample was PBMCs. The receptor source for this set is a woman aged 40 to 50 in good health and CMV-seropositive. The CDR3 runs from the conserved cysteine through the conserved F or W. The D gene is left open where the match is weak. Some rows have no size entry. The others give once, few or many, or a class for an expanded clone.

TRBJ2-1 | TRBV27 | TRBD2 | NA | CATPVGTSGNNEQFF | TGTGCCACCCCGGTCGGGACTAGCGGAAACAATGAGCAGTTCTTC
TRBJ1-5 | TRBV4-1 | NA | NA | CASSQDREDQPQHF | TGCGCCAGCAGCCAAGACAGGGAGGATCAGCCCCAGCATTTT
TRBJ2-2 | TRBV7-2 | NA | NA | CASSLALEEVGELFF | TGTGCCAGCAGCTTAGCACTAGAGGAGGTCGGGGAGCTGTTTTTT
TRBJ2-7 | TRBV7-2 | NA | NA | CASSFVGGGSSLYEQYF | TGTGCCAGCAGCTTCGTGGGGGGAGGTTCATCCCTCTACGAGCAGTACTTC
TRBJ2-1 | TRBV9 | TRBD1 | NA | CAGETGCNEQFF | TGTGCCGGAGAGACAGGGTGCAATGAGCAGTTCTTC
TRBJ1-1 | TRBV12-1 | NA | few | CASSFNVDPGGTEAFF | TGTGCCAGCAGCTTTAACGTCGACCCAGGGGGCACTGAAGCTTTCTTT
TRBJ2-7 | TRBV27 | TRBD2 | once | CASSLLSGASYEQYF | TGTGCCAGCAGTTTACTGAGCGGGGCCTCCTACGAGCAGTACTTC
TRBJ2-4 | TRBV5-6 | NA | NA | CASSRTSAKNIQYF | TGTGCCAGCAGCCGTACATCAGCCAAAAACATTCAGTACTTC
TRBJ2-2 | TRBV28 | TRBD1 | NA | CASSPGTGIRYGFF | TGTGCCAGCAGTCCCGGGACAGGGATCCGATATGGGTTTTTT
TRBJ2-2 | TRBV28 | NA | NA | CASSPLPGTGELFF | TGTGCCAGCAGTCCCCTCCCGGGAACCGGGGAGCTGTTTTTT
TRBJ2-4 | TRBV5-4 | TRBD1 | NA | CASSSGTAKYF | TGTGCCAGCAGCTCTGGGACAGCCAAGTACTTC
TRBJ1-3 | TRBV7-9 | NA | NA | CASSFIPRTGNTIYF | TGTGCCAGCAGCTTCATCCCCAGAACTGGAAACACCATATATTTT
TRBJ1-1 | TRBV29-1 | TRBD1 | NA | CSASGQLNTEAFF | TGCAGCGCTTCGGGACAGTTGAACACTGAAGCTTTCTTT
TRBJ2-3 | TRBV25-1 | NA | few | CASSPGTHRGFADTQYF | TGTGCCAGCTCCCCCGGGACTCACAGAGGGTTCGCAGATACGCAGTATTTT
TRBJ2-7 | TRBV20-1 | NA | NA | CSAHLGYEQYF | TGCAGTGCCCACCTCGGCTACGAGCAGTACTTC
TRBJ1-5 | TRBV19 | NA | NA | CASSLTVNSNQPQHF | TGTGCCAGTAGTTTGACAGTGAATAGCAATCAGCCCCAGCATTTT
TRBJ2-1 | TRBV13 | TRBD2 | NA | CASSPTSVSYNEQFF | TGTGCCAGCAGCCCCACTAGCGTCTCCTACAATGAGCAGTTCTTC
TRBJ1-1 | TRBV6-4 | NA | NA | CASSAFLGHTEAFF | TGTGCCAGCAGTGCGTTTCTAGGTCATACTGAAGCTTTCTTT
TRBJ2-7 | TRBV5-4 | NA | once | CASSEGRGRRNEQYF | TGTGCCAGCAGCGAGGGCCGGGGGAGAAGGAACGAGCAGTACTTC
TRBJ2-2 | TRBV18 | TRBD2 | NA | CASSVVAGALNTGELFF | TGTGCCAGCTCAGTAGTAGCGGGAGCGCTGAACACCGGGGAGCTGTTTTTT
TRBJ1-1 | TRBV6-5 | TRBD1 | few | CASSSDRGNTEAFF | TGTGCCAGCAGTTCCGACAGGGGGAACACTGAAGCTTTCTTT
TRBJ2-2 | TRBV27 | NA | NA | CASSPTRYTGELFF | TGTGCCAGCAGTCCGACTAGATACACCGGGGAGCTGTTTTTT
TRBJ2-2 | TRBV9 | TRBD2 | few | CASSVRDVAGGNTGELFF | TGTGCCAGCAGCGTAAGGGACGTAGCGGGAGGAAACACCGGGGAGCTGTTTTTT